Shown below are 25 T cell receptor beta chains from a single sample sequenced in a study of T-cell memory formation after mild COVID-19 (dated by TCRdb to the early 2020s). Preparation of the library involved 5' RACE. Sequencing relied on an Illumina NovaSeq 6000. In-frame beta chains were kept once TCRdb had trimmed the public reads at Q25 with fastp and called clones with MiXCR. Every CDR3 protein is listed once, alongside the most common genes and DNA of its rows. The sample table contains under 300,000 distinct CDR3 sequences; only one count was recorded for 9.4% of them. The top ten clones comprise around 20% of the sample. Sequences were obtained from PBMCs or a T cell subset sorted from them (not recorded which). The source is a man younger than 35 who had mild COVID-19 (a few samples of this study predate the infection). The sample titles of this study are shuffled in the database, so cell type and time point are left out; the donor was told from shared clones.

This chain uses TRBV30 with TRBJ2-7; TRBD1 agrees at 7 bases. V shed 0 bases and J 0 bases; nucleotides not matched to a gene: 2. CDR1 GTSNPN and CDR2 SVGIG come from the germline V gene (reference sequence). The CDR3 loop spans 14 amino acids. The CDR3 loop is CAWSVRQGSYEQYF. In DNA form, the CDR3 reads TGTGCCTGGAGTGTACGACAGGGCTCCTACGAGCAGTACTTC. The whole variable domain, remainder taken from reference TRBV30 and TRBJ2-7, is SQTIHQWPATLVQPVGSPLSLECTVEGTSNPNLYWYRQAAGRGLQLLFYSVGIGQISSEVPQNLSASRPQDRQFILSSKKLLLSDSGFYLCAWSVRQGSYEQYFGPGTRLTVT.

This clonotype was counted only a few times. This sequence joins TRBV7-2 and TRBJ2-3; possible D gene TRBD2, 6 bases. Germline loops: CDR1 SGHTA, CDR2 FQGNSA. Trimming pared 5 bases from V and 1 base from J, leaving 13 bases between. The CDR3 has 15 residues. Here the CDR3 DNA reads TGTGCCAGCAGCCTTCACGGCGGGGGCACAGATACGCAGTATTTT. It yields the protein CASSLHGGGTDTQYF.

The genes are TRBV29-1 and TRBJ1-1; no firm D call. There are 12 residues in the CDR3. V lost 6 bases and J lost 0, with 8 bases in between. Germline V gene sequence: CDR1 SQVTM, CDR2 ANQGSEA. The CDR3 loop reads CSVIELNTEAFF. The CDR3 nucleotides are TGCAGCGTCATAGAGTTGAACACTGAAGCTTTCTTT.

In DNA form, the CDR3 reads TGCGCCAGCAGCTTGGCGGGGGGGTCGGACAATGAGCAGTTCTTC. As protein: CASSLAGGSDNEQFF. The rearrangement joins TRBV5-1 to TRBJ2-1, with 8 bases identical to TRBD2. Germline loops: CDR1 SGHRS, CDR2 YFSETQ. This CDR3 is built from 15 residues. Losses at the gene ends were 0 bases for V and 5 bases for J; bases not matched to a gene: 4.

This clonotype was detected a few times. V gene TRBV4-1 combines with J gene TRBJ2-3; possible D gene TRBD1, 7 bases. Per the germline V gene, CDR1 is MGHRA and CDR2 is YSYEKL. Trimming removed 4 bases at V and 5 bases at J, with 16 bases between. This CDR3 is built from 15 residues. The CDR3 region has the DNA TGCGCCAGCAGCCTTGGAGGGGGCCAGAGAGATACGCAGTATTTT. Protein product: CASSLGGGQRDTQYF.

This clonotype showed up just a few times. The chain links TRBV9 to TRBJ1-1; D is unresolved. This CDR3 spans 14 amino acids. Germline CDR1 SGDLS, CDR2 YYNGEE. Trimming pared 1 base from V and 1 base from J, leaving 8 bases between. Here the CDR3 DNA reads TGTGCCAGCAGCGTATCATCGGGGAACACTGAAGCTTTCTTT. Translation gives CASSVSSGNTEAFF.

This clonotype was seen a handful of times. Here the CDR3 reads CASTYRDGYNEQFF. The CDR3 DNA reads TGTGCCAGCACTTACCGGGACGGATACAATGAGCAGTTCTTC. The gene calls are TRBV12-3 or TRBV12-4 and TRBJ2-1; either TRBD1 or TRBD2 may fit D (5 bases each). Trimming took 7 bases from V and 4 from J, leaving 14 bases between them. The CDR3 loop spans 14 amino acids.

V usage is TRBV7-2 and J usage is TRBJ1-4; no definite D call. The CDR3 runs 13 residues. The V end lost 5 bases, the J end lost 8 bases, and 12 bases lay between the germline ends. Germline CDR1 is SGHTA and CDR2 is FQGNSA. The CDR3 loop is CASSPYGVEKLFF. CDR3 DNA sequence: TGTGCCAGCAGCCCTTATGGGGTCGAAAAACTGTTTTTT.

This clonotype was seen a handful of times. The V call is TRBV7-2, the J call TRBJ1-3; 9 bases fit TRBD1. Germline CDR1 and CDR2: SGHTA and FQGNSA. The CDR3 spans 14 residues. The V and J ends lost 5 bases and 9 bases, in that order; junction bases with no gene match: 8. This CDR3 reads CASSGRTGEGTIYF. In nucleotides, the CDR3 is TGTGCCAGCAGCGGACGGACAGGGGAGGGCACCATATATTTT.

A few counts support this clonotype. V usage is TRBV3-1 and J usage is TRBJ1-1, with 8 bases fitting TRBD1. Trimming cost V 1 base and J 5 bases; bases outside gene matches: 9. The CDR3 has 16 residues. From germline, CDR1 is LGHDT and CDR2 YNNKEL (reference sequence). Written as DNA, the CDR3 is TGTGCCAGCAGCCAAGTCAGTCAGGGGGCCTGGACTGAAGCTTTCTTT. Its protein product is CASSQVSQGAWTEAFF. Combining the CDR3 with reference TRBV3-1 and TRBJ1-1 gives the whole variable domain DTAVSQTPKYLVTQMGNDKSIKCEQNLGHDTMYWYKQDSKKFLKIMFSYNNKELIINETVPNRFSPKSPDKAHLNLHINSLELGDSAVYFCASSQVSQGAWTEAFFGQGTRLTVV.

There are a few counts of this clonotype. This chain uses TRBV5-1 with TRBJ1-4; the D is unclear. Trimming shortened V by 2 bases and J by 0 bases, and 5 bases separated the two germline ends. The CDR3 runs 14 residues. From germline, CDR1 is SGHRS and CDR2 YFSETQ. CDR3 residues: CASSLQATNEKLFF. CDR3 DNA: TGCGCCAGCAGCTTACAAGCAACTAATGAAAAACTGTTTTTT.

This chain links TRBV7-9 with TRBJ2-3; the D gene is possibly TRBD2 (5 bases). V lost 2 bases and J 8 bases, leaving 8 bases between the germline ends. This CDR3 is built from 12 residues. CDR1 is SEHNR, CDR2 FQNEAQ, per germline (reference sequence). The DNA of the CDR3 is TGTGCCAGCAGCTTATCTCGGGGTACGCAGTATTTT. This codes for CASSLSRGTQYF.

This clonotype has only a few counts. The chain employs TRBV7-9 and TRBJ2-2; D is possibly TRBD1 (5 bases). Germline CDR1 reads SEHNR; CDR2 reads FQNEAQ (reference sequence). V lost 3 bases, J lost 4 bases, and 12 bases lay in between. There are 15 residues in the CDR3. CDR3 amino acids: CASSFGQGTTGELFF. CDR3 nucleotide sequence: TGTGCCAGCAGCTTTGGGCAGGGTACCACCGGGGAGCTGTTTTTT.

This clonotype was observed many times. The J gene is TRBJ2-5, the V gene TRBV11-1; D may be TRBD1 (6 bases). The CDR3 runs 15 residues. The germline V gene has CDR1 SGHAT and CDR2 FQDESV (reference sequence). V lost 8 bases and J lost 0, with 16 bases in between. CDR3 bases: TGTGCCAGCGCAAAATCCGGGACAAACCAAGAGACCCAGTACTTC. Amino acids: CASAKSGTNQETQYF.

The V call is TRBV12-3 or TRBV12-4, the J call TRBJ1-5; D is unclear. CDR3 length equals 13 residues. V lost 6 bases and J lost 5, with 11 bases in between. CDR3 sequence (DNA): TGTGCCAGCAGGAAAACGGGTGATCAGCCCCAGCATTTT. It translates to CASRKTGDQPQHF.

The V gene is TRBV20-1, the J gene TRBJ1-1; 7 bases agree with TRBD1. The junction had 5 bases not matched to a gene; V was cut back by 3 bases and J by 1 base. The CDR3 is made up of 14 amino acids. Germline CDR1 and CDR2: DFQATT and SNEGSKA (reference sequence). The CDR3 region is CSASRGAQNTEAFF. In nucleotides, the CDR3 is TGCAGTGCTAGCAGGGGGGCCCAGAACACTGAAGCTTTCTTT.

This clonotype was seen a few times. The chain uses TRBV12-5 and TRBJ2-7, with D possibly being TRBD1 (5 bases). The V and J ends lost 4 bases and 4 bases respectively, with 20 bases between them. The CDR3 has 16 amino acids. Germline CDR1 LGHNT, CDR2 FRNRAP. In DNA, the CDR3 is TGTGCTAGTGGTTCATCCAACGGACGAAGACAGTACGAGCAGTACTTC. Encoded protein: CASGSSNGRRQYEQYF.

The chain employs TRBV6-2 or TRBV6-3 and TRBJ1-1; no definite D call. The CDR3 runs 14 residues. Deletions cut 2 bases from V and 8 bases from J, with 15 bases between. Germline values: CDR1 MNHEY, CDR2 SVGEGT. The CDR3 protein is CASSYNPHTREAFF. The DNA of the CDR3 is TGTGCCAGCAGTTACAACCCCCATACCCGCGAAGCTTTCTTT.

CDR3 residues: CASSLGTDPSYEQYF. The CDR3 DNA is TGCGCCAGCAGCCTAGGGACAGACCCATCCTACGAGCAGTACTTC. The V gene is TRBV4-3, the J gene TRBJ2-7; 7 bases are a match to TRBD1. The CDR3 length is 15 residues. The V and J ends lost 4 bases and 1 base, in that order; junction bases with no gene match: 7. CDR1 and CDR2 from the germline V gene are LGHNA and YSLEER.

This clonotype was recorded at least ten times. V usage is TRBV7-2 and J usage is TRBJ2-3; no definite D call. This CDR3 spans 13 amino acids. In germline, CDR1 is SGHTA, CDR2 FQGNSA. The V gene lost 5 bases and the J gene lost 1 base, with 7 bases spanning the gap. CDR3 residues: CASSPKGTDTQYF. CDR3 bases: TGTGCCAGCAGCCCAAAGGGCACAGATACGCAGTATTTT.

This clonotype was picked up many times. CDR3 amino acids: CASSQFVDRGDSPLHF. CDR3 DNA sequence: TGCGCCAGCAGCCAATTTGTTGACAGGGGGGATTCACCCCTCCACTTT. V is TRBV4-1 and J is TRBJ1-6, with 9 nucleotides matching TRBD1. Germline CDR1 is MGHRA and CDR2 is YSYEKL. The CDR3 totals 16 residues. Losses at the gene ends were 2 bases for V and 8 bases for J; bases not matched to a gene: 7.

This sequence joins TRBV5-1 and TRBJ2-3; 7 nucleotides agree with TRBD2. From germline, CDR1 is SGHRS and CDR2 YFSETQ. The CDR3 loop spans 16 amino acids. V gave up 4 bases and J gave up 3 bases; unmatched junction bases: 11. The CDR3 DNA sequence: TGCGCCAGCAGCGTTGGGAGGGGACCGGAGACAGATACGCAGTATTTT. Its translation is CASSVGRGPETDTQYF.

This clonotype appeared many times. This chain joins TRBV12-3 or TRBV12-4 and TRBJ2-1, with TRBD1 matching 9 bases. Trimming at V came to 5 bases and at J to 0 bases, leaving 2 bases not matched to a gene. This CDR3 has 15 residues. DNA for the CDR3: TGTGCCAGCAGTCCGGGACAGGGCTCCTACAATGAGCAGTTCTTC. Translation gives CASSPGQGSYNEQFF.

This clonotype was observed a few times. The gene calls are TRBV30 and TRBJ1-6; possibly TRBD1 for D (5 bases). The germline CDR1 and CDR2 sequences are GTSNPN and SVGIG (reference sequence). The CDR3 contains 13 residues. V lost 1 base to trimming and J lost 4 bases, with 5 bases between them. CDR3 in amino acids: CAWSGGYNSPLHF. CDR3 sequence (DNA): TGTGCCTGGAGTGGGGGGTATAATTCACCCCTCCACTTT.

The CDR3 sequence: CASSVGLGVDTQYF. The CDR3, as DNA: TGTGCCAGCAGCGTAGGACTAGGGGTGGATACGCAGTATTTT. The chain carries TRBV9 and TRBJ2-3; tentative D call: TRBD2 (6 bases). The CDR3 is 14 residues long. V lost 0 bases and J lost 6, with 11 bases in between. Per germline, CDR1 SGDLS and CDR2 YYNGEE.